These 12 T cell receptor beta chains were sequenced from one sample in a study of low-dose radiotherapy and immunotherapy resistance in tumors. The time point: after trial treatment. The treatment denotes: LDRT plus nivolumab, ipilimumab, low-dose cyclophosphamide and aspirin (RACIN trial). TCRs were amplified for around 21 PCR cycles with a constant-region primer and V-primer adapter. Using its own MiXCR run on the reads, TCRdb lists one record per CDR3 protein. Here the sample spans roughly 48,000 distinct CDR3 sequences, 33% being singletons. The sequences come from PBMCs, collected after low-dose radiotherapy plus immunotherapy. Receptors were obtained from a male donor with rectosigmoid adenocarcinoma.

The rearrangement links TRBV28 to TRBJ1-1, with D uncertain. CDR3 size: 11 residues. In germline, CDR1 is MDHEN, CDR2 SYDVKM. The V end was cut by 7 bases, the J end by 5 bases, with 8 bases between. This CDR3 is CASTLGTEAFF. The CDR3, as DNA: TGTGCCAGCACGTTGGGGACTGAAGCTTTCTTT.

The chain employs TRBV5-1 and TRBJ2-2, with 9 bases matching TRBD1. The ends lost 2 bases at V and 7 bases at J; junction bases unmatched: 15. The length of the CDR3 is 18 residues. Germline values: CDR1 SGHRS, CDR2 YFSETQ. The CDR3 protein is CASSFEKTGTGNLGELFF. Here the CDR3 DNA reads TGCGCCAGCAGCTTTGAAAAAACCGGGACAGGGAACCTCGGGGAGCTGTTTTTT.

The chain links TRBV12-3 or TRBV12-4 to TRBJ2-3; TRBD2 is a possible D gene (5 bases). The V and J ends lost 7 bases and 8 bases respectively, with 19 bases between them. The CDR3 spans 14 residues. The CDR3 DNA sequence: TGTGCCAGCAAGACCGGGGTCGGCACGGGTACGCAGTATTTT. Translated: CASKTGVGTGTQYF.

This clonotype was recorded many times. This chain connects TRBV9 to TRBJ1-1; 10 nucleotides line up with TRBD1. Germline loops: CDR1 SGDLS, CDR2 YYNGEE. This CDR3 is built from 18 residues. Trimming at V came to 0 bases and at J to 4 bases, leaving 12 bases not matched to a gene. This CDR3 is CASSVGAGTGDRGTEAFF. The DNA for the CDR3 is TGTGCCAGCAGCGTAGGGGCCGGGACAGGGGATAGGGGCACTGAAGCTTTCTTT.

V and J are TRBV5-4 and TRBJ2-7; the match to TRBD1 covers 9 bases. Germline assignment: CDR1 SGHNT and CDR2 YYREEE (reference sequence). V lost 0 bases and J lost 2; bases outside the gene matches: 6. The CDR3 has 16 residues. Here the CDR3 DNA reads TGTGCCAGCAGCTTGGGTCAAACAGGGGGCACCTACGAGCAGTACTTC. Amino acids: CASSLGQTGGTYEQYF.

This clonotype has a count of ten or more. The genes are TRBV5-1 and TRBJ2-2, with TRBD1 as a possible D gene (5 bases). This CDR3 has 14 amino acids. The V gene lost 0 bases and the J gene lost 7 bases, with 10 bases spanning the gap. CDR1 is SGHRS, CDR2 YFSETQ, per germline. As DNA, the CDR3 is TGCGCCAGCAGCTTGGACCCAGGGTACGGGGAGCTGTTTTTT. It codes for CASSLDPGYGELFF.

In this sample, this clonotype turned up many times. The rearrangement joins TRBV23-1 to TRBJ1-5; D possibly corresponds to TRBD1 (6 bases). TRBV23-1 is an ORF, and what it does is uncertain. V was pared by 2 bases and J by 5 bases, with 22 bases between. CDR3 length: 18 residues. CDR3 loop: CASSQGQPRGDCHQPQHF. DNA of the CDR3: TGCGCCAGCAGTCAAGGACAGCCACGTGGGGACTGTCATCAGCCCCAGCATTTT.

CDR3 nucleotides: TGTGCCAGCAGCCAAGATCGACAGCTGGATGAAAAACTGTTTTTT. Translated: CASSQDRQLDEKLFF. V and J are TRBV4-2 and TRBJ1-4, with D perhaps TRBD1 (5 bases). Germline-derived CDR1 and CDR2 are LGHNA and YNFKEQ. The CDR3 covers 15 residues. V shed 0 bases and J shed 6 bases, with 11 bases lying between them.

This clonotype was seen ten or more times. The V and J genes are TRBV5-6 and TRBJ2-7, with D unclear. This CDR3 has 12 residues. Germline V gene sequence: CDR1 SGHDT, CDR2 YYEEEE. With 4 bases removed from V and 6 bases from J, the gap between germline ends came to 11 bases. CDR3 protein: CASSKEFGEQYF. As DNA, the CDR3 is TGTGCCAGCAGCAAAGAATTTGGCGAGCAGTACTTC.

This chain connects TRBV7-2 to TRBJ2-4, with TRBD1 matching 7 bases. The CDR3 sequence is 16 residues long. V lost 5 bases and J lost 0; bases outside the gene matches: 7. Germline assignment: CDR1 SGHTA and CDR2 FQGNSA. The CDR3 bases are TGTGCCAGCAGCCCCCAGAGGGGGCGAGCCAAAAACATTCAGTACTTC. As protein: CASSPQRGRAKNIQYF.

This clonotype is deemed medium-sized. The J gene is TRBJ2-5, the V gene TRBV4-3; perhaps TRBD2 as D (6 bases). V lost 1 base to trimming and J lost 0 bases, with 15 bases between them. From germline, CDR1 is LGHNA and CDR2 YSLEER. CDR3 length: 17 residues. The CDR3 coding sequence is TGCGCCAGCAGCCAAGCGCGGAGCGGAGGGTACCAAGAGACCCAGTACTTC. Its protein product is CASSQARSGGYQETQYF.

This clonotype appeared many times. The rearrangement links TRBV19 to TRBJ1-2; D may be TRBD1 (6 bases). V lost 7 bases, J lost 4 bases, and 16 bases lay in between. This CDR3 is built from 14 residues. In germline, CDR1 is LNHDA, CDR2 SQIVND (reference sequence). DNA of the CDR3: TGTGCCAGTATGGCGACTTTGACAGGCTATGGCTACACCTTC. As protein: CASMATLTGYGYTF. Based on the CDR3 plus reference TRBV19 and TRBJ1-2, the full variable domain is DGGITQSPKYLFRKEGQNVTLSCEQNLNHDAMYWYRQDPGQGLRLIYYSQIVNDFQKGDIAEGYSVSREKKESFPLTVTSAQKNPTAFYLCASMATLTGYGYTFGSGTRLTVV.